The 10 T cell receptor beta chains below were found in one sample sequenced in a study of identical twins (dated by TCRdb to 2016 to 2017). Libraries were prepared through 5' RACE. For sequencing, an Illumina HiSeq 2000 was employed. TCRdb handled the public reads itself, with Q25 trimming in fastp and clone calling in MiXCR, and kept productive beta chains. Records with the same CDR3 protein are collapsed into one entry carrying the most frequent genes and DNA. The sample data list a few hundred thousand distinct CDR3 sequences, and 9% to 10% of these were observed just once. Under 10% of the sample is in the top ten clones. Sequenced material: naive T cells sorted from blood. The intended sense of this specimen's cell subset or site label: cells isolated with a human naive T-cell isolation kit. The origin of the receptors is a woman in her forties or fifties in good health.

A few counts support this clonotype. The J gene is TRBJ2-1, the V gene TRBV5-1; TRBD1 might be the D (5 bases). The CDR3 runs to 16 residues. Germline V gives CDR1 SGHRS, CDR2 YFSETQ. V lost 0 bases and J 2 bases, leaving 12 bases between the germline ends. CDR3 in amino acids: CASSLVSGPPYNEQFF. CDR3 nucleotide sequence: TGCGCCAGCAGCTTGGTGTCAGGGCCCCCCTACAATGAGCAGTTCTTC. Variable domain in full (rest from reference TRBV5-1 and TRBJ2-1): KAGVTQTPRYLIKTRGQQVTLSCSPISGHRSVSWYQQTPGQGLQFLFEYFSETQRNKGNFPGRFSGRQFSNSRSEMNVSTLELGDSALYLCASSLVSGPPYNEQFFGPGTRLTVL.

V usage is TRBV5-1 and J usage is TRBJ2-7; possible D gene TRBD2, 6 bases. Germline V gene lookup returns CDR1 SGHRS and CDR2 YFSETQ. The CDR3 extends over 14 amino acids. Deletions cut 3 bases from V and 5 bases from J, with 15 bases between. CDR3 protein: CASSSGEGNNEQYF. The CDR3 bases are TGCGCCAGCAGCTCGGGAGAGGGGAACAACGAGCAGTACTTC. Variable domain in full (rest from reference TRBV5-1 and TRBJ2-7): KAGVTQTPRYLIKTRGQQVTLSCSPISGHRSVSWYQQTPGQGLQFLFEYFSETQRNKGNFPGRFSGRQFSNSRSEMNVSTLELGDSALYLCASSSGEGNNEQYFGPGTRLTVT.

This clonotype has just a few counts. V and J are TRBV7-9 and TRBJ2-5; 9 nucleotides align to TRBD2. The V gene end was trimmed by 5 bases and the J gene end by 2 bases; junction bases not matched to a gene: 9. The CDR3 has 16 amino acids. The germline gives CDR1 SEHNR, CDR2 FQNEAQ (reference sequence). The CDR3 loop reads CASSPSFLAGQETQYF. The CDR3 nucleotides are TGTGCCAGCAGCCCGAGTTTTCTAGCGGGACAAGAGACCCAGTACTTC.

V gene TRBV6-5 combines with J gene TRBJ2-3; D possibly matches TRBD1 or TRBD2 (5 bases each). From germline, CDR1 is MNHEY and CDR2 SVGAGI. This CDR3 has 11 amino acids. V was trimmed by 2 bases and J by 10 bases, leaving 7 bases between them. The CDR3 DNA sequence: TGTGCCAGCAGTTACGGGGACGCGCAGTATTTT. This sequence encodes CASSYGDAQYF.

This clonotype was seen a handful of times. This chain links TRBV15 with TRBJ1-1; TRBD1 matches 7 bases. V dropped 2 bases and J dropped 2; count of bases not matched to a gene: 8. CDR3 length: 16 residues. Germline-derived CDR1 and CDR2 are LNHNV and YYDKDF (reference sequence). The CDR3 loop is CATSRLGQISNTEAFF. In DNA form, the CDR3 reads TGTGCCACCAGCAGATTGGGACAGATCTCAAACACTGAAGCTTTCTTT.

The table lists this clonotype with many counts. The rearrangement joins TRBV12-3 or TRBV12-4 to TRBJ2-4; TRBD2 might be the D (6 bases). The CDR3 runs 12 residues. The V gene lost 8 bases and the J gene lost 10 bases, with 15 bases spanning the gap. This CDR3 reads CASGDQGGIQYF. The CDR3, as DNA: TGTGCCAGCGGCGACCAAGGAGGGATTCAGTACTTC.

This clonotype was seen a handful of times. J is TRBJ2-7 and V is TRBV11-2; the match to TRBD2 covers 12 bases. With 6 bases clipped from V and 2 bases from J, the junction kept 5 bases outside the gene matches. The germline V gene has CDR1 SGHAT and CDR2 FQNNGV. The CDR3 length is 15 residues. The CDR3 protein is CASSPGLAGTYEQYF. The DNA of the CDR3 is TGTGCCAGCAGTCCAGGACTAGCGGGAACCTACGAGCAGTACTTC.

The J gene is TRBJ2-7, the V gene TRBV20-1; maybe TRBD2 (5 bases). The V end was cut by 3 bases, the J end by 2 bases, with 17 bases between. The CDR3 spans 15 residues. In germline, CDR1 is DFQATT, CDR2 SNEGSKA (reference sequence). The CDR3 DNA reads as TGCAGTGCTAGGTCCCCCCGGGGAGCCGCCTACGAGCAGTACTTC. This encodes CSARSPRGAAYEQYF.

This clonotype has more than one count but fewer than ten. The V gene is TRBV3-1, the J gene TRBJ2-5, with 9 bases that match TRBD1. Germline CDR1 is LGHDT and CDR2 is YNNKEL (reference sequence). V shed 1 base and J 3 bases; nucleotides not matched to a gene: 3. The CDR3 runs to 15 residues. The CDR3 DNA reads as TGTGCCAGCAGCCAAGCCCGGGACAGGGAAGAGACCCAGTACTTC. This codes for CASSQARDREETQYF.

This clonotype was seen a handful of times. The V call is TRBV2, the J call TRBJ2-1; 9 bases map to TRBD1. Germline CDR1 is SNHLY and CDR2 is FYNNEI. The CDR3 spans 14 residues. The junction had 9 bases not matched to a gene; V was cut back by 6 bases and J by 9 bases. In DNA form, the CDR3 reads TGTGCCAGCAGGACGACAGGGGGGTCGAGTGAGCAGTTCTTC. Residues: CASRTTGGSSEQFF.